This TCR beta chain was sequenced for a study of T cell changes during pregnancy in multiple sclerosis. This clone appeared a single time. Sequencing used immunoSEQ multiplex PCR; TCRdb keeps in-frame clones, though not all of them. Here the sample spans about 59,000 clones, 92% being singletons. The CDR3 runs 13 residues. CDR1 MNHEY and CDR2 SVGAGI come from the germline V gene. The trim removed 5 bases at V and 4 bases at J, leaving 3 bases unmatched. This chain links TRBV6-5 with TRBJ1-2, with TRBD1 matching 8 bases. The clonotype was recovered from a female donor with multiple sclerosis, enrolled in a pregnancy study. The source material was peripheral blood, sampled in the first trimester of pregnancy. The CDR3 spells CASSKTGAYGYTF. The CDR3 DNA reads as TGTGCCAGCAGTAAGACAGGGGCCTATGGCTACACCTTC.